The rows below give T cell receptor beta chains drawn from one sample of a study of radiotherapy plus CTLA-4 blockade in lung cancer. Sequenced by immunoSEQ multiplex PCR; TCRdb stores in-frame clones only, minus some. The table shows tens of thousands of clones, with approximately 79% occurring only once. Sequenced material: peripheral blood, taken from a patient treated with radiotherapy plus ipilimumab. These receptors were taken from a human donor with non-small cell lung cancer who had a partial response to radiotherapy plus ipilimumab. Each CDR3 is given with its conserved first and last residue. The order of the fields is D gene, V gene, clone size, J gene, CDR3 protein, CDR3 DNA. A D gene is named only where the DNA matches it firmly. Size tells how often a clone was seen (once, few, many) or the class of an expanded clone, and some rows leave it out.

D: TRBD2; V: TRBV10-3; size: .; J: TRBJ2-7; CDR3: CAISESSGGSYEQYF; DNA: TGTGCCATCAGTGAAAGTAGCGGGGGGTCCTACGAGCAGTACTTC
D: TRBD1; V: TRBV27; size: .; J: TRBJ2-7; CDR3: CASSLSGTGNEQYF; DNA: TGTGCCAGCAGTTTGTCCGGGACAGGGAACGAGCAGTACTTC
D: TRBD1; V: TRBV5-4; size: .; J: TRBJ1-5; CDR3: CASSSDRDTGQPQHF; DNA: TGTGCCAGCAGTTCTGACAGGGACACAGGTCAGCCCCAGCATTTT
D: TRBD1; V: TRBV29-1; size: once; J: TRBJ1-2; CDR3: CSVDTRTGNYGYTF; DNA: TGCAGCGTTGACACTAGGACAGGAAACTATGGCTACACCTTC
D: .; V: TRBV11-3; size: .; J: TRBJ2-2; CDR3: CASSTTTGELFF; DNA: TGTGCCAGCAGCACCACAACCGGGGAGCTGTTTTTT
D: .; V: TRBV6-1; size: few; J: TRBJ1-3; CDR3: CASSEVLRNTIYF; DNA: TGTGCCAGCAGTGAAGTTCTCCGGAACACCATATATTTT
D: TRBD1; V: TRBV5-1; size: once; J: TRBJ2-7; CDR3: CASSLTGGSLEQYF; DNA: TGCGCCAGCAGCTTGACAGGGGGCTCGTTAGAGCAGTACTTC
D: .; V: TRBV25-1; size: .; J: TRBJ2-1; CDR3: CASSGASSSYNEQFF; DNA: TGTGCCAGCAGTGGGGCAAGTAGCTCCTACAATGAGCAGTTCTTC
D: TRBD1; V: TRBV6-5; size: few; J: TRBJ1-2; CDR3: CASSQPGQVTF; DNA: TGTGCCAGCAGTCAACCGGGACAGGTTACCTTC
D: TRBD1; V: TRBV10-1; size: .; J: TRBJ2-7; CDR3: CASGQGTGYRPYEQYF; DNA: TGCGCCAGCGGCCAAGGGACAGGCTATCGACCCTACGAGCAGTACTTC
D: TRBD1; V: TRBV5-1; size: .; J: TRBJ2-7; CDR3: CASSLAGQGSEQYF; DNA: TGCGCCAGCAGCTTGGCGGGACAGGGGTCCGAGCAGTACTTC
D: .; V: TRBV18; size: .; J: TRBJ2-7; CDR3: CASSPLVRQSSYEQYF; DNA: TGTGCCAGCTCACCCCTAGTAAGACAGTCGTCCTACGAGCAGTACTTC
D: .; V: TRBV5-1; size: .; J: TRBJ2-3; CDR3: CASSFEETSTDTQYF; DNA: TGCGCCAGCAGCTTCGAGGAGACTAGCACAGATACGCAGTATTTT
D: .; V: TRBV5-1; size: once; J: TRBJ2-5; CDR3: CASSFRGVETQYF; DNA: TGCGCCAGCAGCTTTAGAGGAGTTGAGACCCAGTACTTC
D: TRBD1; V: TRBV28; size: .; J: TRBJ1-5; CDR3: CASSLPRQGTNQPQHF; DNA: TGTGCCAGCAGTTTACCCCGACAGGGGACGAATCAGCCCCAGCATTTT
D: .; V: TRBV9; size: .; J: TRBJ1-3; CDR3: CASSAHLGGGGNTIYF; DNA: TGTGCCAGCAGCGCCCATTTGGGGGGGGGCGGAAACACCATATATTTT
D: TRBD1; V: TRBV11-2; size: .; J: TRBJ2-5; CDR3: CASSSYRGYETQYF; DNA: TGTGCCAGCAGCTCGTACAGGGGTTATGAGACCCAGTACTTC
D: .; V: TRBV18; size: once; J: TRBJ2-1; CDR3: CASSPTPSYNEQFF; DNA: TGTGCCAGCTCACCGACTCCCTCCTACAATGAGCAGTTCTTC
D: TRBD1; V: TRBV28; size: .; J: TRBJ2-7; CDR3: CASSSGQGIYEQYF; DNA: TGTGCCAGCAGTTCGGGACAGGGTATCTACGAGCAGTACTTC
D: .; V: TRBV11-2; size: .; J: TRBJ1-3; CDR3: CASSHVTGTTIYF; DNA: TGTGCCAGCAGTCATGTTACAGGGACCACCATATATTTT
D: .; V: TRBV7-3; size: .; J: TRBJ2-3; CDR3: CASSTSGLGGLDTQYF; DNA: TGTGCCAGCAGCACCTCCGGGCTAGGGGGTCTCGATACGCAGTATTTT
D: TRBD1; V: TRBV30; size: .; J: TRBJ2-5; CDR3: CAWRTGLETQYF; DNA: TGTGCCTGGAGGACAGGGCTCGAGACCCAGTACTTC
D: .; V: TRBV5-1; size: .; J: TRBJ1-6; CDR3: CASSGESYNSPLHF; DNA: TGCGCCAGCAGTGGAGAGTCCTATAATTCACCCCTCCACTTT
D: .; V: TRBV5-4; size: .; J: TRBJ2-7; CDR3: CASSSYQDRRSGEQYF; DNA: TGTGCCAGCAGCAGCTACCAGGATCGCAGGTCGGGAGAGCAGTACTTC
D: TRBD2; V: TRBV5-4; size: .; J: TRBJ2-1; CDR3: CASSLASRRGGYNEQFF; DNA: TGTGCCAGCAGCTTGGCGTCTCGGCGGGGGGGCTACAATGAGCAGTTCTTC
D: .; V: TRBV2; size: few; J: TRBJ2-1; CDR3: CASSYRSSSYNEQFF; DNA: TGTGCCAGCAGTTACAGGTCCAGCTCCTACAATGAGCAGTTCTTC
D: .; V: TRBV7-8; size: .; J: TRBJ2-1; CDR3: CASSFSQLNEQFF; DNA: TGTGCCAGCAGCTTTAGCCAGCTTAATGAGCAGTTCTTC
D: TRBD1; V: TRBV6-5; size: .; J: TRBJ1-4; CDR3: CASSYTGTGDEKLFF; DNA: TGTGCCAGCAGTTACACCGGGACAGGGGATGAAAAACTGTTTTTT
D: TRBD1; V: TRBV7-2; size: .; J: TRBJ2-7; CDR3: CASSLAGGDLSYEQYF; DNA: TGTGCCAGCAGCTTAGCAGGGGGCGATTTATCCTACGAGCAGTACTTC
D: .; V: TRBV6-5; size: .; J: TRBJ2-2; CDR3: CASPRSGIATGELFF; DNA: TGTGCCAGCCCTAGGTCGGGGATCGCCACCGGGGAGCTGTTTTTT
D: .; V: TRBV7-9; size: few; J: TRBJ1-4; CDR3: CASSLGWGGPTKEKLFF; DNA: TGTGCCAGCAGCTTAGGGTGGGGAGGGCCTACTAAGGAAAAACTGTTTTTT
D: .; V: TRBV4-2; size: .; J: TRBJ1-1; CDR3: CASSQGGQYAEAFF; DNA: TGTGCCAGCAGCCAAGGTGGACAGTACGCTGAAGCTTTCTTT
D: TRBD1; V: TRBV19; size: few; J: TRBJ1-3; CDR3: CASTGFRDRGLNTIYF; DNA: TGTGCCAGTACGGGATTCCGGGACAGGGGGCTGAACACCATATATTTT
D: .; V: TRBV4-2; size: .; J: TRBJ1-1; CDR3: CASSQVRGGSEAFF; DNA: TGTGCCAGCAGCCAGGTACGGGGGGGGAGTGAAGCTTTCTTT
D: TRBD1; V: TRBV4-3; size: .; J: TRBJ1-3; CDR3: CASSQAITGAGNTIYF; DNA: TGCGCCAGCAGCCAAGCAATCACAGGGGCTGGAAACACCATATATTTT
D: .; V: TRBV9; size: few; J: TRBJ2-1; CDR3: CASSVVSRGSYNEQFF; DNA: TGTGCCAGCTCAGTCGTTAGCCGGGGGTCCTACAATGAGCAGTTCTTC
D: .; V: TRBV19; size: .; J: TRBJ1-5; CDR3: CASSIVGGDGQPQHF; DNA: TGTGCCAGTAGTATAGTAGGGGGAGACGGTCAGCCCCAGCATTTT
D: TRBD2; V: TRBV4-3; size: .; J: TRBJ2-3; CDR3: CASSQDRPSGVWADTQYF; DNA: TGCGCCAGCAGCCAAGATCGGCCTAGCGGGGTATGGGCAGATACGCAGTATTTT
D: .; V: TRBV27; size: .; J: TRBJ1-1; CDR3: CASSAGGRNTEAFF; DNA: TGTGCCAGCAGCGCGGGGGGGCGGAACACTGAAGCTTTCTTT
D: .; V: TRBV10-3; size: .; J: TRBJ2-3; CDR3: CAISEPRAADTQYF; DNA: TGTGCCATCAGTGAGCCCAGGGCCGCAGATACGCAGTATTTT
D: TRBD2; V: TRBV15; size: .; J: TRBJ2-1; CDR3: CAIDRDYSYNEQFF; DNA: TGTGCCATCGACCGGGACTACTCCTACAATGAGCAGTTCTTC
D: TRBD1; V: TRBV10-3; size: few; J: TRBJ2-7; CDR3: CAISESSTGGVQYF; DNA: TGTGCCATCAGTGAGTCTAGTACAGGGGGCGTGCAGTACTTC
D: .; V: TRBV6-6; size: .; J: TRBJ2-2; CDR3: CASSPNTGELFF; DNA: TGTGCCAGCAGCCCTAACACCGGGGAGCTGTTTTTT
D: .; V: TRBV4-1; size: .; J: TRBJ1-4; CDR3: CASTLDRPGEKLFF; DNA: TGCGCCAGCACCTTAGACAGGCCCGGTGAAAAACTGTTTTTT
D: .; V: TRBV10-3; size: .; J: TRBJ1-1; CDR3: CATGTGNVMNTEAFF; DNA: TGTGCCACGGGGACTGGGAACGTCATGAACACTGAAGCTTTCTTT
D: .; V: TRBV5-6; size: .; J: TRBJ1-2; CDR3: CASSLVDSYGYTF; DNA: TGTGCCAGCAGCTTGGTAGATTCCTATGGCTACACCTTC
D: TRBD1; V: TRBV25-1; size: few; J: TRBJ1-4; CDR3: CASRTGGREKLFF; DNA: TGTGCCAGCCGGACAGGGGGCCGGGAAAAACTGTTTTTT
D: .; V: TRBV15; size: few; J: TRBJ1-1; CDR3: CATSMDSRTEAFF; DNA: TGTGCCACCAGCATGGACAGTCGGACTGAAGCTTTCTTT
D: TRBD1; V: TRBV4-3; size: .; J: TRBJ2-6; CDR3: CASSQVAGRQGTAGANVLTF; DNA: TGCGCCAGCAGCCAAGTCGCCGGCAGACAGGGGACCGCTGGGGCCAACGTCCTGACTTTC
D: .; V: TRBV20-1; size: once; J: TRBJ2-3; CDR3: CSLIGADTQYF; DNA: TGCAGTCTTATAGGAGCAGATACGCAGTATTTT
D: .; V: TRBV6-5; size: .; J: TRBJ1-3; CDR3: CASSYSPDSGNTIYF; DNA: TGTGCCAGCAGTTACTCGCCAGACTCTGGAAACACCATATATTTT
D: TRBD1; V: TRBV5-1; size: once; J: TRBJ2-7; CDR3: CASNSGTGFNEQYF; DNA: TGCGCCAGCAATTCCGGGACAGGGTTTAACGAGCAGTACTTC
D: .; V: TRBV19; size: .; J: TRBJ2-2; CDR3: CASSMTRGGGELFF; DNA: TGTGCCAGTAGTATGACCCGCGGAGGCGGGGAGCTGTTTTTT
D: .; V: TRBV6-1; size: .; J: TRBJ2-7; CDR3: CASSDPQQGISYEQYF; DNA: TGTGCCAGCAGTGACCCCCAGCAGGGGATCTCCTACGAGCAGTACTTC
D: .; V: TRBV4-3; size: .; J: TRBJ1-5; CDR3: CASSQDHGSNQPQHF; DNA: TGCGCCAGCAGCCAAGATCACGGGAGCAATCAGCCCCAGCATTTT
D: .; V: TRBV5-1; size: .; J: TRBJ2-3; CDR3: CASSLDYTDTQYF; DNA: TGCGCCAGCAGCTTGGATTACACAGATACGCAGTATTTT
D: TRBD1; V: TRBV10-3; size: few; J: TRBJ2-7; CDR3: CAISGTGLPYEQYF; DNA: TGTGCCATCTCCGGGACAGGCCTTCCCTACGAGCAGTACTTC